This T cell receptor beta chain was retrieved from a study of T cell responses to AZD1222 COVID-19 vaccine. Study-level findings and limits: The number of AZD1222 recipients seropositive at baseline was only five or six. Two AZD1222 doses significantly raised spike-specific TCR breadth and depth over controls. Clonal diversity may have been underestimated, and the donors were mostly white British, with more females than males.

Turning to this clone: The antigen is undetermined.

The table came from immunoSEQ multiplex PCR; TCRdb's copy has only in-frame clones and leaves some out. The table includes 75,000 to 85,000 clones, 65% to 80% detected once. Trimming cost V 1 base and J 4 bases; bases outside gene matches: 9. The V gene's germline CDR1 is SGHKS and CDR2 YYEKEE (reference sequence). CDR3 length: 16 residues. The sequence derives from an adult who received the MenACWY meningococcal vaccine as a control. The chain recombines TRBV5-5 with TRBJ1-1, with 8 bases lining up with TRBD1. Sequenced here: peripheral blood, sampled 28 days after the second dose of the MenACWY control vaccine. The CDR3: CASSLLPGGEGTEAFF. The CDR3 nucleotides are TGTGCCAGCAGCTTGCTTCCAGGGGGCGAGGGCACTGAAGCTTTCTTT. Combining the CDR3 with reference TRBV5-5 and TRBJ1-1 gives the whole variable domain DAGVTQSPTHLIKTRGQQVTLRCSPISGHKSVSWYQQVLGQGPQFIFQYYEKEERGRGNFPDRFSARQFPNYSSELNVNALLLGDSALYLCASSLLPGGEGTEAFFGQGTRLTVV.